This T cell receptor (beta chain) was recorded in a study of monozygotic twins with inflammatory bowel disease. The CDR3 has 13 residues. Per the germline V gene, CDR1 is LNHDA and CDR2 is SQIVND (reference sequence). TCRdb reprocessed the 5' RACE reads; each CDR3 protein has one entry and no DNA is given. The sample data list 400,000 to 500,000 distinct CDR3 sequences. The chain recombines TRBV19 with TRBJ2-1; TCRdb reports TRBD1, a call that lacks DNA to check it against. Sequencing used blood. This receptor was obtained from a human donor with ulcerative colitis or Crohn's disease, or a healthy co-twin of an affected twin (not recorded which). The CDR3 sequence is CASAGDRGHEQFF.